The 27 T cell receptor beta chains below all came from one sample that was sequenced in a study of T cell changes during pregnancy in multiple sclerosis. The assay was immunoSEQ multiplex PCR, and TCRdb's table has in-frame clones only and misses some. The top ten hold 0.38% of the sample, which has 50,000 to 60,000 clones, roughly nine tenths seen once. The sample consisted of CD4+ T cells from peripheral blood mononuclear cells, taken in the third trimester of pregnancy. Source of these receptors: a female donor with multiple sclerosis, enrolled in a pregnancy study.

The chain is built from TRBV7-2 and TRBJ2-1, with 8 bases matching TRBD1. Germline CDR1 is SGHTA and CDR2 is FQGNSA. This CDR3 is 14 amino acids long. With 6 bases clipped from V and 6 bases from J, the junction kept 7 bases outside the gene matches. CDR3 DNA: TGTGCCAGCAGGCCAGGGGGCTCCGTCAATGAGCAGTTCTTC. As protein: CASRPGGSVNEQFF. The entire variable domain, with the rest obtained from reference TRBV7-2 and TRBJ2-1, is as follows: GAGVSQSPSNKVTEKGKDVELRCDPISGHTALYWYRQSLGQGLEFLIYFQGNSAPDKSGLPSDRFSAERTGGSVSTLTIQRTQQEDSAVYLCASRPGGSVNEQFFGPGTRLTVL.

V is TRBV7-9 and J is TRBJ2-5; the D gene is possibly TRBD1 (6 bases). Germline-derived CDR1 and CDR2 are SEHNR and FQNEAQ (reference sequence). The CDR3 runs to 14 residues. V shed 5 bases and J shed 5 bases, with 15 bases lying between them. CDR3 in DNA: TGTGCCAGCAGCAACCCCAGGGGCCTGGAGACCCAGTACTTC. The encoded protein is CASSNPRGLETQYF.

This chain connects TRBV6-1 to TRBJ1-2; the D is unclear. Per the germline V gene, CDR1 is MNHNS and CDR2 is SASEGT. Trimming left V 2 bases short and J 0 bases short, with 16 bases between. This CDR3 has 17 residues. CDR3 coding DNA: TGTGCCAGCAGTGAATACCAGACACCCACGTCTAACTATGGCTACACCTTC. Its protein is CASSEYQTPTSNYGYTF.

V and J are TRBV19 and TRBJ1-5, with TRBD1 as a possible D gene (5 bases). V was clipped by 7 bases and J by 5 bases, with 15 bases between them. Germline lookup yields CDR1 LNHDA and CDR2 SQIVND (reference sequence). CDR3 length: 14 residues. DNA of the CDR3: TGTGCCAGTACCATGACCGGCAGGGATCAGCCCCAGCATTTT. Protein sequence: CASTMTGRDQPQHF.

This chain joins TRBV6-1 and TRBJ1-5; TRBD1 might be the D (6 bases). This CDR3 spans 15 amino acids. V gave up 8 bases and J gave up 5 bases, with 19 bases separating them. Germline values: CDR1 MNHNS, CDR2 SASEGT. The CDR3 loop is CASGAGGVVDQPQHF. The DNA for the CDR3 is TGTGCCAGCGGAGCGGGGGGCGTTGTGGATCAGCCCCAGCATTTT.

The V call is TRBV2, the J call TRBJ2-2; D unresolved. Trimming took 5 bases from V and 1 from J, leaving 8 bases between them. The CDR3 loop spans 14 amino acids. The germline V gene has CDR1 SNHLY and CDR2 FYNNEI. CDR3: CASSYLLNTGELFF. The DNA of the CDR3 is TGTGCCAGCAGTTATCTTTTGAACACCGGGGAGCTGTTTTTT. The complete variable domain, with remaining parts taken from reference TRBV2 and TRBJ2-2, reads EPEVTQTPSHQVTQMGQEVILRCVPISNHLYFYWYRQILGQKVEFLVSFYNNEISEKSEIFDDQFSVERPDGSNFTLKIRSTKLEDSAMYFCASSYLLNTGELFFGEGSRLTVL.

The gene calls are TRBV23-1 and TRBJ2-2; a possible D gene is TRBD2 (7 bases). TRBV23-1 is annotated as an ORF whose role is uncertain. The CDR3 is 15 residues long. V shed 3 bases and J shed 5 bases, with 13 bases lying between them. The CDR3 is CASSHRRGGTGELFF. The CDR3 DNA sequence: TGCGCCAGCAGTCACCGCAGGGGAGGGACCGGGGAGCTGTTTTTT.

V usage is TRBV6-5 and J usage is TRBJ2-7, with D possibly matching TRBD1 (6 bases). The CDR3 runs 14 residues. The V and J ends lost 0 bases and 2 bases respectively, with 8 bases between them. The germline V gene has CDR1 MNHEY and CDR2 SVGAGI. CDR3 protein: CASSYSEGAYEQYF. In nucleotides, the CDR3 is TGTGCCAGCAGTTACTCAGAGGGGGCCTACGAGCAGTACTTC.

The chain carries TRBV5-1 and TRBJ2-5, with D perhaps TRBD2 (5 bases). The CDR3 covers 15 residues. V was cut by 4 bases and J by 1 base, with 14 bases left in between. Germline V gene sequence: CDR1 SGHRS, CDR2 YFSETQ. This chain's CDR3 is CASSPGRGAQETQYF. CDR3 bases: TGCGCCAGCAGCCCCGGACGGGGAGCCCAAGAGACCCAGTACTTC.

The chain carries TRBV6-6 and TRBJ2-5, with 8 positions matching TRBD1. The germline V gene encodes CDR1 MNHNY and CDR2 SVGAGI (reference sequence). The trim removed 5 bases at V and 5 bases at J, leaving 10 bases unmatched. This CDR3 comprises 15 residues. CDR3 in amino acids: CASSQPTGEWETQYF. The CDR3 DNA is TGTGCCAGCAGTCAGCCGACAGGGGAATGGGAGACCCAGTACTTC.

V usage is TRBV7-8 and J usage is TRBJ1-1, with D maybe TRBD1 (6 bases). Germline CDR1 reads SGHVS; CDR2 reads FQNEAQ. This CDR3 region has 14 residues. V dropped 5 bases and J dropped 6 bases, with 16 bases sitting between them. As DNA, the CDR3 is TGTGCCAGCAGCCCCTGGACAGAGGGAGCTGAAGCTTTCTTT. Residues: CASSPWTEGAEAFF.

The chain links TRBV30 to TRBJ1-2; D gene ambiguous. Germline CDR1 is GTSNPN and CDR2 is SVGIG (reference sequence). V gave up 2 bases and J gave up 2 bases, with 9 bases separating them. This CDR3 is built from 13 residues. The CDR3 protein is CAWSKSGNYGYTF. CDR3 DNA sequence: TGTGCCTGGAGTAAAAGCGGCAACTATGGCTACACCTTC.

This chain joins TRBV11-2 and TRBJ2-2, with a weak D call TRBD2 (5 bases). CDR1 SGHAT and CDR2 FQNNGV come from the germline V gene. The V end was cut by 5 bases, the J end by 4 bases, with 17 bases between. The CDR3 loop spans 16 amino acids. CDR3 nucleotides: TGTGCCAGCAGCCTTGGACGGGGAACTAGCACCGGGGAGCTGTTTTTT. Residues: CASSLGRGTSTGELFF. The full variable domain, completed using reference TRBV11-2 and TRBJ2-2, is EAGVAQSPRYKIIEKRQSVAFWCNPISGHATLYWYQQILGQGPKLLIQFQNNGVVDDSQLPKDRFSAERLKGVDSTLKIQPAKLEDSAVYLCASSLGRGTSTGELFFGEGSRLTVL.

The rearrangement joins TRBV7-9 to TRBJ1-5; D is uncertain. This CDR3 spans 13 amino acids. The V end was cut by 0 bases, the J end by 5 bases, with 5 bases between. Germline V lookup: CDR1 SEHNR, CDR2 FQNEAQ (reference sequence). In DNA form, the CDR3 reads TGTGCCAGCAGCTTAGCCCGGGATCAGCCCCAGCATTTT. It translates to CASSLARDQPQHF.

The chain links TRBV30 to TRBJ1-1, with D unresolved. V lost 5 bases and J 4 bases, leaving 14 bases between the germline ends. The CDR3 is 13 residues long. Germline CDR1 and CDR2: GTSNPN and SVGIG (reference sequence). CDR3 residues: CAWSRGGLTEAFF. DNA of the CDR3: TGTGCCTGGTCCCGTGGTGGCCTCACTGAAGCTTTCTTT.

The V and J genes are TRBV12-5 and TRBJ2-2; D call uncertain. Trimming took off 9 bases at V and 0 bases at J, with 17 bases between the two ends. The germline gives CDR1 LGHNT, CDR2 FRNRAP. The CDR3 has 16 residues. The CDR3 DNA sequence: TGTGCTAGCTCCGAGGCCCCACCCGCGAACACCGGGGAGCTGTTTTTT. Translated, it gives CASSEAPPANTGELFF. The full variable domain, completed using reference TRBV12-5 and TRBJ2-2, is DARVTQTPRHKVTEMGQEVTMRCQPILGHNTVFWYRQTMMQGLELLAYFRNRAPLDDSGMPKDRFSAEMPDATLATLKIQPSEPRDSAVYFCASSEAPPANTGELFFGEGSRLTVL.

The V and J genes are TRBV25-1 and TRBJ1-2, with a possible D match to TRBD1 (5 bases). V gave up 6 bases and J gave up 3 bases, with 8 bases separating them. Germline CDR1 MGHDK, CDR2 SYGVNS. The CDR3 has 12 residues. The CDR3 DNA is TGTGCCAGCAGGGGACTTTACTATGGCTACACCTTC. It codes for CASRGLYYGYTF.

In its sample, this clone was seen once. The CDR3 protein is CASSLLLPTLGANVLTF. CDR3 sequence (DNA): TGTGCCAGCAGTTTATTACTTCCTACTCTGGGGGCCAACGTCCTGACTTTC. The chain carries TRBV27 and TRBJ2-6; no clear D gene. Per germline, CDR1 MNHEY and CDR2 SMNVEV (reference sequence). The CDR3 is made up of 17 amino acids. The V and J ends lost 1 base and 4 bases respectively, with 14 bases between them.

This chain joins TRBV19 and TRBJ2-2, with TRBD2 identical over 8 bases. The germline gives CDR1 LNHDA, CDR2 SQIVND (reference sequence). This CDR3 has 16 residues. V dropped 4 bases and J dropped 0; count of bases not matched to a gene: 4. CDR3 residues: CASSTSGGSNTGELFF. The DNA of the CDR3 is TGTGCCAGTAGTACGTCGGGGGGGTCGAACACCGGGGAGCTGTTTTTT.

V and J are TRBV13 and TRBJ2-7; 7 bases are a match to TRBD2. The junction had 9 bases not matched to a gene; V was cut back by 5 bases and J by 5 bases. Germline loops: CDR1 PRHDT, CDR2 FYEKMQ (reference sequence). The CDR3 covers 14 residues. CDR3 coding DNA: TGTGCCAGCAGCCCCTGGACTAGAAGTAACGAGCAGTACTTC. It translates to CASSPWTRSNEQYF. The entire variable domain, with the rest obtained from reference TRBV13 and TRBJ2-7, is as follows: AAGVIQSPRHLIKEKRETATLKCYPIPRHDTVYWYQQGPGQDPQFLISFYEKMQSDKGSIPDRFSAQQFSDYHSELNMSSLELGDSALYFCASSPWTRSNEQYFGPGTRLTVT.

This clone was recorded a few times. Other DNA sequences of this sample code for an identical CDR3. The chain recombines TRBV12-5 with TRBJ1-2; TRBD1 is a possible D gene (6 bases). The germline V and J ends were trimmed by 6 bases and 7 bases, with 9 bases remaining between them. Germline-derived CDR1 and CDR2 are LGHNT and FRNRAP. This CDR3 has 11 amino acids. The CDR3 sequence: CASGQGSGYTF. DNA of the CDR3: TGTGCTAGTGGACAGGGCTCTGGCTACACCTTC.

There are a few counts of this clone. This chain connects TRBV30 to TRBJ2-7, with 7 bases fitting TRBD1. V dropped 5 bases and J dropped 3; count of bases not matched to a gene: 7. The CDR3 has 13 residues. CDR1 and CDR2 (germline): GTSNPN, SVGIG (reference sequence). The CDR3 sequence: CAWGPRDSYEQYF. The CDR3 nucleotides read TGTGCCTGGGGACCCCGGGACAGCTACGAGCAGTACTTC.

This chain joins TRBV19 and TRBJ1-3, with TRBD1 matching over 7 bases. V trimming: 7 bases; J trimming: 2 bases; junction bases outside the gene matches: 8. Germline V gene data show CDR1 as LNHDA and CDR2 as SQIVND (reference sequence). The CDR3 is made up of 15 amino acids. The CDR3 DNA is TGTGCCAGTATGCTACCGGGACAGACTGGAAACACCATATATTTT. This gives the protein CASMLPGQTGNTIYF.

The chain has TRBV6-6 and TRBJ1-2, with no clear D. CDR3 size: 13 residues. Trimming pared 0 bases from V and 5 bases from J, leaving 7 bases between. Germline lookup yields CDR1 MNHNY and CDR2 SVGAGI (reference sequence). The CDR3: CASSYSGGYGYTF. CDR3 coding DNA: TGTGCCAGCAGTTACTCGGGAGGTTATGGCTACACCTTC.

CDR3 sequence reads: CASSQDGSGIGPTTVNYEQYF. The CDR3 DNA follows: TGCGCCAGCAGCCAAGATGGTTCGGGGATAGGCCCGACGACGGTGAATTACGAGCAGTACTTC. The chain joins TRBV4-3 to TRBJ2-7; tentative D call: TRBD2 (5 bases). The CDR3 has 21 residues. CDR1 LGHNA and CDR2 YSLEER come from the germline V gene. V shed 0 bases and J shed 4 bases, with 31 bases lying between them.

This chain links TRBV6-6 with TRBJ2-1, with D possibly matching TRBD2 (6 bases). V was trimmed by 5 bases and J by 9 bases, leaving 20 bases between them. Germline assignment: CDR1 MNHNY and CDR2 SVGAGI (reference sequence). The CDR3 runs 15 residues. CDR3 coding DNA: TGTGCCAGCAGTCGAATTAGCGGACTTAACAGTGAGCAGTTCTTC. The encoded protein is CASSRISGLNSEQFF.

CDR3 in amino acids: CASSEALRTGGGNEQFF. DNA of the CDR3: TGTGCCAGCAGTGAAGCGCTTCGAACGGGAGGGGGCAATGAGCAGTTCTTC. V usage is TRBV6-1 and J usage is TRBJ2-1; 8 bases map to TRBD2. Germline CDR1 MNHNS, CDR2 SASEGT. The ends lost 0 bases at V and 6 bases at J; junction bases unmatched: 10. The CDR3 totals 17 residues.